This T cell receptor (beta chain) was identified during a study of cytomegalovirus exposure and HLA in healthy donors. PCR amplification relied on 60 Vbeta primers (plus 13 Jbeta primers). Sequencing used immunoSEQ multiplex PCR; TCRdb keeps in-frame clones, though not all of them. Of about 130,000 clones detected, over 65% appear once; the ten largest clones hold about 11%. CDR1 and CDR2 (germline): MNHEY, SMNVEV (reference sequence). V gave up 3 bases and J gave up 0 bases; unmatched junction bases: 10. The CDR3 spans 18 residues. The chain recombines TRBV27 with TRBJ2-2; 7 bases map to TRBD2. This TCR was sampled from a man aged 25-45 years in good health and CMV-seropositive. The sequencing input was PBMCs. CDR3 loop: CASSLSLLAIANTGELFF. The CDR3 coding sequence is TGTGCCAGCAGTTTGAGCCTACTAGCGATCGCGAACACCGGGGAGCTGTTTTTT.